This T cell receptor beta chain derives from a study of blood T cell repertoires in COVID-19. Study background: The United States, Italy and Spain provided the acute and convalescent COVID-19 samples.

TCRdb's table, derived via immunoSEQ multiplex PCR, lists solely in-frame clones and lacks some. The profile shows roughly 360,000 clones, approximately 87% of them singletons. The CDR3 is 16 residues long. J was trimmed by 2 bases and V by 4 bases; bases with no gene match: 8. In germline, CDR1 is SEHNR, CDR2 FQNEAQ (reference sequence). The receptor was derived from a woman aged 25 to 39 with acute COVID-19. The rearrangement joins TRBV7-9 to TRBJ2-3, with 8 nucleotides matching TRBD1. The sequenced sample was PBMCs or T cells enriched from blood (not recorded which). This chain's CDR3 is CASSSPTGVITDTQYF. CDR3 coding DNA: TGTGCCAGCAGCTCCCCGACAGGGGTGATCACAGATACGCAGTATTTT.